The 18 T cell receptor beta chains reported below all come from one sample, sequenced in a study of blood T cell repertoires in COVID-19. Only in-frame clones appear in the TCRdb table, and some are missing; sequencing was by immunoSEQ multiplex PCR. The table lists hundreds of thousands of clones, just under 85% of them singletons. The sequenced sample consisted of peripheral blood. The receptors come from a woman of 80 years or more with acute or convalescent COVID-19.

The V gene is TRBV7-3, the J gene TRBJ1-1, with a weak D call TRBD1 (5 bases). The CDR3 has 13 amino acids. V shed 5 bases and J shed 5 bases, with 12 bases lying between them. CDR1 SGHTA and CDR2 FQGTGA come from the germline V gene. The CDR3 loop reads CASSPTGGTEAFF. As DNA, the CDR3 is TGTGCCAGCAGCCCCACGGGGGGAACTGAAGCTTTCTTT.

The table lists this clone with a few counts. This sequence joins TRBV28 and TRBJ2-7; D uncertain. V lost 10 bases, J lost 7 bases, and 17 bases lay in between. The germline gives CDR1 MDHEN, CDR2 SYDVKM. This CDR3 has 12 amino acids. This chain's CDR3 is CATITARNEQYF. In DNA, the CDR3 is TGTGCCACCATAACGGCTAGGAATGAGCAGTACTTC.

The gene calls are TRBV7-2 and TRBJ2-7, with D tentatively TRBD2 (6 bases). Trimming removed 5 bases from V and 0 bases from J, with 14 bases in between. Germline V lookup: CDR1 SGHTA, CDR2 FQGNSA. This CDR3 comprises 15 residues. The CDR3 loop reads CASSTLALSSYEQYF. CDR3 bases: TGTGCCAGCAGCACCCTAGCGCTAAGCTCCTACGAGCAGTACTTC.

V and J are TRBV18 and TRBJ2-1, with 7 nucleotides matching TRBD2. With V trimmed by 4 bases and J by 2 bases, 5 bases remained unmatched. The CDR3 is 15 amino acids. The germline CDR1 and CDR2 sequences are KGHSH and LQKENI. CDR3 sequence: CASSQLASTYNEQFF. The CDR3 nucleotides are TGTGCCAGCTCACAACTAGCGTCGACCTACAATGAGCAGTTCTTC.

The gene calls are TRBV21-1 and TRBJ2-1; the table's D gene call, TRBD2, was not cross checked with the DNA. TRBV21-1 is flagged as a pseudogene. The CDR3 has 14 residues. CDR3 amino acids: CASSNKEEPDEQFF. The CDR3 bases are TGTGCCAGCAGCAATAAAGAGGAGCCTGATGAGCAGTTCTTC.

The chain recombines TRBV6-1 with TRBJ2-5; 10 bases align to TRBD2. The CDR3 is 20 amino acids. The V gene's germline CDR1 is MNHNS and CDR2 SASEGT. J gave up 4 bases and V 1 base, and 18 bases lay outside the gene matches. CDR3 protein: CASSEVPTTRIAGGGETQYF. CDR3 coding DNA: TGTGCCAGCAGTGAAGTTCCGACAACCCGAATAGCGGGAGGAGGAGAGACCCAGTACTTC.

The rearrangement uses TRBV18 and TRBJ1-4; D may be TRBD1 (5 bases). V lost 3 bases and J 8 bases, leaving 13 bases between the germline ends. The CDR3 spans 14 residues. CDR1 is KGHSH and CDR2 is LQKENI in the germline V gene. CDR3 sequence (DNA): TGTGCCAGCTCACCGGGGCGAGCTTTAGAAAAACTGTTTTTT. The encoded protein is CASSPGRALEKLFF. The whole variable domain, filled in from reference TRBV18 and TRBJ1-4, reads NAGVMQNPRHLVRRRGQEARLRCSPMKGHSHVYWYRQLPEEGLKFMVYLQKENIIDESGMPKERFSAEFPKEGPSILRIQQVVRGDSAAYFCASSPGRALEKLFFGSGTQLSVL.

This chain's CDR3 is CASSRNRGLDEKLFF. CDR3 coding DNA: TGCGCCAGCAGCCGAAACAGGGGTTTGGATGAAAAACTGTTTTTT. This chain links TRBV4-3 with TRBJ1-4; 7 positions match TRBD1. The CDR3 consists of 15 residues. Per the germline V gene, CDR1 is LGHNA and CDR2 is YSLEER. With 4 bases clipped from V and 6 bases from J, the junction kept 8 bases outside the gene matches.

This clone occurred a few times. The chain carries TRBV4-2 and TRBJ2-1; D ambiguous. This CDR3 has 16 amino acids. Germline V gives CDR1 LGHNA, CDR2 YNFKEQ. V was shortened by 0 bases and J by 5 bases, with 14 bases between the two germline ends. In DNA, the CDR3 is TGTGCCAGCAGCCAAGATCGACTGAGAGGAGACAATGAGCAGTTCTTC. Translated, it gives CASSQDRLRGDNEQFF.

The CDR3 DNA follows: TGTGCCAGCAGCGGACGACAGAGTAACACTGAAGCTTTCTTT. It codes for CASSGRQSNTEAFF. V usage is TRBV9 and J usage is TRBJ1-1, with a weak D call TRBD1 (5 bases). The CDR3 runs 14 residues. V lost 3 bases and J 2 bases, leaving 11 bases between the germline ends. Germline V gene lookup returns CDR1 SGDLS and CDR2 YYNGEE.

The V call is TRBV18, the J call TRBJ2-3; D is uncertain. The CDR3 is 12 amino acids. Germline-derived CDR1 and CDR2 are KGHSH and LQKENI. Trimming shortened V by 3 bases and J by 2 bases, and 3 bases separated the two germline ends. CDR3 sequence reads: CASSPYTDTQYF. As DNA, the CDR3 is TGTGCCAGCTCACCCTACACAGATACGCAGTATTTT.

The V call is TRBV14, the J call TRBJ2-7; 9 bases are shared with TRBD1. The germline CDR1 and CDR2 sequences are SGHDN and FVKESK. The V and J ends lost 4 bases and 3 bases, in that order; junction bases with no gene match: 4. The CDR3 sequence is 14 residues long. CDR3 nucleotides: TGTGCCAGCAGCCCGGACAGGGGCTTCTACGAGCAGTACTTC. It yields the protein CASSPDRGFYEQYF.

The table lists this clone with a few counts. The J gene is TRBJ2-7, the V gene TRBV20-1; possible D gene TRBD2, 5 bases. The CDR3 has 11 residues. Germline CDR1 reads DFQATT; CDR2 reads SNEGSKA (reference sequence). Trimming removed 6 bases at V and 3 bases at J, with 9 bases between. The CDR3 nucleotides read TGCAGTGCGCTAGCAGACTACGAGCAGTACTTC. This gives the protein CSALADYEQYF.

This CDR3 reads CSVDYAGNYGYTF. The CDR3 nucleotides are TGCAGCGTTGATTACGCCGGTAACTATGGCTACACCTTC. The V call is TRBV29-1, the J call TRBJ1-2, with unresolved D. With 3 bases removed from V and 1 base from J, the gap between germline ends came to 9 bases. Per the germline V gene, CDR1 is SQVTM and CDR2 is ANQGSEA. The CDR3 runs to 13 residues.

The J gene is TRBJ1-2, the V gene TRBV7-9, with 9 bases matching TRBD1. CDR3 length: 13 amino acids. CDR1 is SEHNR, CDR2 FQNEAQ, per germline (reference sequence). J was trimmed by 7 bases and V by 5 bases; bases with no gene match: 5. CDR3 residues: CASSVQGARGYTF. Written as DNA, the CDR3 is TGTGCCAGCAGCGTACAGGGGGCTCGTGGCTACACCTTC. The complete variable domain, with remaining parts taken from reference TRBV7-9 and TRBJ1-2, reads DTGVSQNPRHKITKRGQNVTFRCDPISEHNRLYWYRQTLGQGPEFLTYFQNEAQLEKSRLLSDRFSAERPKGSFSTLEIQRTEQGDSAMYLCASSVQGARGYTFGSGTRLTVV.

Concerning this clone itself: Other nucleotide sequences in the sample specify the same CDR3. This chain joins TRBV5-1 and TRBJ1-5; D is uncertain. Trimming cost V 4 bases and J 4 bases, with 12 bases left between them. Germline assignment: CDR1 SGHRS and CDR2 YFSETQ. This CDR3 has 14 residues. The CDR3 nucleotides are TGCGCCAGCAGCCTTGATGGCCTGAATCAGCCCCAGCATTTT. Protein sequence: CASSLDGLNQPQHF.

The rearrangement uses TRBV18 and TRBJ1-1; no clear D. CDR3 size: 17 residues. Germline CDR1 and CDR2: KGHSH and LQKENI. The germline V and J ends were trimmed by 3 bases and 5 bases, with 22 bases remaining between them. The CDR3 nucleotides read TGTGCCAGCTCACCCGTAACCCTTCTTCCCGGAGGGACTGAAGCTTTCTTT. As protein: CASSPVTLLPGGTEAFF.

This chain links TRBV2 with TRBJ2-3, with 10 bases fitting TRBD2. Germline lookup yields CDR1 SNHLY and CDR2 FYNNEI. This CDR3 region has 16 residues. After removal of 2 bases from V and 1 base from J, the junction contained 3 bases not matched to a gene. The chain's CDR3 is CASSETLAGGTDTQYF. Here the CDR3 DNA reads TGTGCCAGCAGTGAAACGCTAGCGGGAGGCACAGATACGCAGTATTTT.